This TCR beta chain was recorded in a study of regulatory T cells in long-lasting Graves disease. Study-level results: Few sampled subjects may have lowered accuracy. It was peripheral blood alone, not thyroid tissue, that was studied. TRBV28 was favored in persistent disease, as were TRBJ1-2 and TRBJ2-5.

Arm-PCR with iRepertoire HTBI primers amplified the CDR3 regions for these TCR beta libraries. TCRdb itself ran the multiplex PCR reads through MiXCR, one entry per CDR3 protein. The sample includes about 470,000 distinct CDR3 sequences, about 20% seen only once; the top ten take about 7.8%. This clonotype was seen repeatedly, ten times or more. What it binds is unknown. There are 15 residues in the CDR3. Germline V CDR1 and CDR2: DFQATT, SNEGSKA (reference sequence). The ends were cut back, 1 base at V and 8 bases at J, with 15 bases in the middle. Sample time point: persistent/refractory GD, antithyroid drugs over 5 years with positive TRAb. RNA isolated from PBMCs was used to make the TCR library. With EDTA tubes as the receptacles, about 10 milliliters of peripheral blood were drawn.

This specimen consisted of peripheral blood mononuclear cells (PBMCs), obtained when the disease was refractory, from a patient treated with antithyroid drugs. This chain links TRBV20-1 with TRBJ1-6; TRBD1 is a possible D gene (5 bases). The clonotype was recovered from a female donor with Graves disease. In DNA, the CDR3 is TGCAGTGCTAGAGGCGGAGGGGCAGCTTATTCACCCCTCCACTTT. The encoded protein is CSARGGGAAYSPLHF.